This T cell receptor (beta chain) was sequenced for a study of shared clonotypes between healthy human individuals. Genomic DNA of each subset was evenly split across several immunoSEQ plates. Sequencing used immunoSEQ multiplex PCR; TCRdb keeps in-frame clones, though not all of them. Counted here are around 600,000 clones, around 97% occurring once; the ten biggest clones make up 0.057%. Trimming at V came to 0 bases and at J to 4 bases, leaving 13 bases not matched to a gene. The germline V gene has CDR1 SQVTM and CDR2 ANQGSEA. The CDR3 consists of 17 residues. Findings and caveats of the study: The four-donor shared clonotypes exceeded non-shared clonotypes in generation probability, with non-shared ones scoring lower. Sample collection involved blood only; tissue repertoires are likely different.

Turning to this clone: Its antigen is not known.

Every one of the donors was a Caucasian adult that lived in Nashville, Tennessee. The V gene is TRBV29-1, the J gene TRBJ1-2; 8 bases map to TRBD1. The clonotype comes from a woman in her twenties or thirties in good health. The sequencing input was naive CD4+ T cells sorted from blood. Subset described: CD45RA+ positively selected. CDR3 in DNA: TGCAGCGTTGAAGATCCGGGACAGGTTTTAGGGGGCTATGGCTACACCTTC. As protein: CSVEDPGQVLGGYGYTF.